This record covers a single TCR beta chain. TCRdb's copy holds only in-frame clones and misses some; the assay was immunoSEQ multiplex PCR. The table shows hundreds of thousands of clones, with 70% to 90% occurring only once. This record comes from a study of blood T cell repertoires in COVID-19. Study summary: Sources were T cells, B-cell-depleted T cells, or PBMCs; the material itself was cDNA or gDNA.

This sequence was found in a man between 18 and 35 years old with active or convalescent COVID-19. The sequencing input was peripheral blood.

The CDR3 sequence: CASSLLGSKAGEQYF. In DNA, the CDR3 is TGTGCCAGCAGTTTACTAGGCTCCAAGGCCGGCGAGCAGTACTTC. The V gene is TRBV27, the J gene TRBJ2-7; D uncertain. Trimming left V 2 bases short and J 6 bases short, with 17 bases between. Germline V gene data show CDR1 as MNHEY and CDR2 as SMNVEV (reference sequence). The CDR3 totals 15 residues.